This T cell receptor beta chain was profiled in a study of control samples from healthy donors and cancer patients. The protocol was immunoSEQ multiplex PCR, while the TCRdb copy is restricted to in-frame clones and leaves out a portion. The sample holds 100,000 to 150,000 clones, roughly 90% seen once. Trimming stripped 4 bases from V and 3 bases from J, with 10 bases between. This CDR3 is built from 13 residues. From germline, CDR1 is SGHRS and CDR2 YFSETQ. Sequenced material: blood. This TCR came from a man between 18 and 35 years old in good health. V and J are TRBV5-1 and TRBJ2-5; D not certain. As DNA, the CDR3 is TGCGCCAGCAGCCCCGCTAGGGAAGAGACCCAGTACTTC. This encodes CASSPAREETQYF.